These 31 T cell receptor beta chains were all obtained from the same sample, sequenced in a study of metastatic and nonmetastatic thyroid tumors. TCRdb re-analyzed the PCR reads using MiXCR. The sample shows about 42,000 clones, around 10% of them seen only once. Before thyroid surgery, none of the patients had received any treatment. The sequenced sample consisted of blood. The receptors shown here come from a male donor with papillary thyroid cancer or a benign thyroid nodule (not recorded which). Some clones in this sample may be carry-over from other donors' samples.

This clone has at least ten counts. This rearrangement joins TRBV29-1 to TRBJ2-7; no clear D. This CDR3 is built from 13 residues. V lost 6 bases to trimming and J lost 3 bases, with 15 bases between them. The germline V gene has CDR1 SQVTM and CDR2 ANQGSEA. This chain's CDR3 is CSVEIDTYYEQYF. CDR3 DNA sequence: TGCAGCGTCGAAATCGACACCTACTACGAGCAGTACTTC.

This clone was found many times. The genes are TRBV13 and TRBJ2-3, with D possibly matching TRBD2 (6 bases). The CDR3 is made up of 15 amino acids. V was shortened by 3 bases and J by 3 bases, with 13 bases between the two germline ends. Germline V gene sequence: CDR1 PRHDT, CDR2 FYEKMQ (reference sequence). The CDR3 sequence: CASSLGPRGTDTQYF. In DNA form, the CDR3 reads TGTGCCAGCAGCTTGGGGCCCCGGGGGACAGATACGCAGTATTTT.

Many counts were recorded for this clone. The junction differs from germline at one of its ends, possibly a read error. The chain uses TRBV19 and TRBJ1-1, with unresolved D. Germline values: CDR1 LNHDA, CDR2 SQIVND (reference sequence). This CDR3 has 10 residues. The CDR3 spells CASSIGEPVF. The CDR3 DNA is TGTGCCAGTAGTATAGGGGAACCGGTCTTT. Full variable domain (remainder filled in from reference TRBV19 and TRBJ1-1): DGGITQSPKYLFRKEGQNVTLSCEQNLNHDAMYWYRQDPGQGLRLIYYSQIVNDFQKGDIAEGYSVSREKKESFPLTVTSAQKNPTAFYLCASSIGEPVFGQGTRLTVV.

Many counts were recorded for this clone. The rearrangement links TRBV11-2 to TRBJ1-4; possibly TRBD1 for D (5 bases). CDR1 and CDR2 from the germline V gene are SGHAT and FQNNGV. Deletions cut 1 base from V and 4 bases from J, with 19 bases between. The CDR3 spans 18 residues. The CDR3 sequence: CASSLGGVSYPLNEKLFF. The CDR3 bases are TGTGCCAGCAGCTTAGGGGGCGTCAGCTATCCCCTTAATGAAAAACTGTTTTTT.

The chain recombines TRBV20-1 with TRBJ1-2; no clear D. V was cut by 5 bases and J by 6 bases, with 16 bases left in between. The length of the CDR3 is 13 residues. Per the germline V gene, CDR1 is DFQATT and CDR2 is SNEGSKA (reference sequence). The CDR3 reads CSALPQSYHGYTF. As DNA, the CDR3 is TGCAGTGCTTTGCCACAGTCCTACCATGGCTACACCTTC.

Notes on this clone: A much larger clone differs from this one at a single base, so this may be a read error. This rearrangement joins TRBV15 to TRBJ1-1; D unclear. V was trimmed by 6 bases and J by 5 bases, leaving 16 bases between them. Germline CDR1 is LNHNV and CDR2 is YYDKDF (reference sequence). CDR3 length: 14 amino acids. The CDR3: CATRGGRGVTEAFF. CDR3 nucleotide sequence: TGTGCCACCAGAGGTGGGCGGGGTGTAACTGAAGCTTTCTTT.

This clone was seen ten or more times. The sample holds other DNA sequences that translate to the same CDR3. The CDR3 spells CASSPGTSGVYEQYF. The CDR3 region has the DNA TGTGCCAGCAGCCCCGGGACTAGCGGGGTATACGAGCAGTACTTC. This chain joins TRBV5-4 and TRBJ2-7; TRBD2 matches at 13 bases. The CDR3 runs 15 residues. Trimming cost V 4 bases and J 4 bases; bases outside gene matches: 5. Germline assignment: CDR1 SGHNT and CDR2 YYREEE (reference sequence).

This clone came up many times. This rearrangement joins TRBV28 to TRBJ2-5; no clear D. The CDR3 runs to 12 residues. Germline V gene lookup returns CDR1 MDHEN and CDR2 SYDVKM. Trimming took 2 bases from V and 1 from J, leaving 2 bases between them. The CDR3 DNA is TGTGCCAGCAGTTTAGGCCAAGAGACCCAGTACTTC. It yields the protein CASSLGQETQYF.

The chain joins TRBV3-1 to TRBJ1-4; a possible D gene is TRBD1 (5 bases). The CDR3 has 14 residues. Germline loops: CDR1 LGHDT, CDR2 YNNKEL (reference sequence). V was pared by 5 bases and J by 8 bases, with 15 bases between. CDR3: CASSATARDEKLFF. For the CDR3, the DNA is TGTGCCAGCAGCGCAACGGCGCGGGACGAAAAACTGTTTTTT.

In its sample, this clone was seen many times. CDR3 in DNA: TGTGCCACCAGCAGAGACTCCTACCTGATCATAGGGGGGACAGATACGCAGTATTTT. It encodes CATSRDSYLIIGGTDTQYF. The rearrangement uses TRBV15 and TRBJ2-3, with D perhaps TRBD1 or TRBD2 (6 bases each). Germline lookup yields CDR1 LNHNV and CDR2 YYDKDF (reference sequence). Trimming stripped 0 bases from V and 3 bases from J, with 22 bases between. The CDR3 contains 19 residues.

This clone has at least ten counts. The genes are TRBV19 and TRBJ2-2; D gene ambiguous. In germline, CDR1 is LNHDA, CDR2 SQIVND (reference sequence). V lost 6 bases to trimming and J lost 3 bases, with 11 bases between them. This CDR3 is 14 amino acids long. Here the CDR3 reads CASRPQPHTGELFF. In DNA form, the CDR3 reads TGTGCCAGTAGACCCCAGCCCCACACCGGGGAGCTGTTTTTT.

The rearrangement uses TRBV4-1 and TRBJ2-7, with 11 bases lining up with TRBD2. V was clipped by 0 bases and J by 1 base; unmatched bases: 14. Germline CDR1 MGHRA, CDR2 YSYEKL. CDR3 size: 20 residues. CDR3 protein: CASSQEDTQGASGRSYEQYF. In DNA, the CDR3 is TGCGCCAGCAGCCAAGAGGATACCCAGGGGGCTAGCGGGAGGTCCTACGAGCAGTACTTC.

Of note for this clone: This may be a read error: a much more frequent sequence differs by one nucleotide. The chain couples TRBV30 to TRBJ1-1; possibly TRBD1 for D (6 bases). The CDR3 contains 12 residues. V was clipped by 7 bases and J by 11 bases, with 20 bases between them. CDR1 and CDR2 (germline): GTSNPN, SVGIG (reference sequence). This CDR3 is CALSRGAGYAFF. The CDR3 nucleotides read TGTGCCTTGAGCCGGGGGGCAGGGTACGCTTTCTTT.

In its sample, this clone was seen many times. This chain links TRBV7-2 with TRBJ1-2, with D uncertain. Germline V gene data show CDR1 as SGHTA and CDR2 as FQGNSA. V gave up 7 bases and J gave up 3 bases, with 18 bases separating them. The CDR3 covers 15 residues. The CDR3 nucleotides read TGTGCCAGCACCCCCCTCGGGCTTACATACTATGGCTACACCTTC. Its protein is CASTPLGLTYYGYTF.

This clone was found many times. The chain is built from TRBV7-2 and TRBJ2-7; tentatively, D is TRBD1 or TRBD2 (5 bases each). The CDR3 runs to 17 residues. Trimming removed 2 bases from V and 5 bases from J, with 22 bases in between. Germline CDR1 SGHTA, CDR2 FQGNSA. CDR3 residues: CASSLRGVIRGTNEQYF. In DNA form, the CDR3 reads TGTGCCAGCAGCTTAAGGGGAGTGATTAGAGGAACAAACGAGCAGTACTTC.

This clone was counted many times. The rearrangement uses TRBV7-2 and TRBJ2-1, with D possibly TRBD2 on 5 matching bases. The CDR3 consists of 15 residues. Germline V lookup: CDR1 SGHTA, CDR2 FQGNSA. The V gene lost 5 bases and the J gene lost 0 bases, with 11 bases spanning the gap. The CDR3 bases are TGTGCCAGCAGCCCTGACTACCTCTCCTACAATGAGCAGTTCTTC. This translates into CASSPDYLSYNEQFF.

This clone was counted only a few times. The chain recombines TRBV15 with TRBJ2-5, with TRBD1 matching 7 bases. The germline V gene encodes CDR1 LNHNV and CDR2 YYDKDF (reference sequence). This CDR3 has 17 amino acids. V shed 5 bases, J shed 6 bases, and the junction held 18 bases outside the gene matches. CDR3 nucleotides: TGTGCCACCAGCGGACTGAAAAGACTGACAGGGTTAAAGACCCAGTACTTC. It translates to CATSGLKRLTGLKTQYF.

This clone was seen a handful of times. This may stem from a read error, because a much larger clone lies one nucleotide away. Other DNA sequences in the sample encode the same CDR3. V is TRBV20-1 and J is TRBJ1-2; maybe TRBD1 (6 bases). The CDR3 loop spans 12 amino acids. V was pared by 6 bases and J by 2 bases, with 10 bases between. The V gene's germline CDR1 is DFQATT and CDR2 SNEGSKA (reference sequence). CDR3 in DNA: TGCAGTGCCCGGCAGGGGAACTATGGCTACACCTTC. It codes for CSARQGNYGYTF.

This clone was detected ten times or more. The V and J genes are TRBV20-1 and TRBJ2-3; TRBD2 agrees at 9 bases. V trimming: 5 bases; J trimming: 3 bases; junction bases outside the gene matches: 6. This CDR3 is built from 14 residues. Germline V gene data show CDR1 as DFQATT and CDR2 as SNEGSKA (reference sequence). CDR3 coding DNA: TGCAGTGCTGTTAGCGGGAGCGGAACAGATACGCAGTATTTT. It specifies CSAVSGSGTDTQYF.

Many counts were recorded for this clone. The V and J genes are TRBV27 and TRBJ2-2; D may be TRBD2 (5 bases). Germline lookup yields CDR1 MNHEY and CDR2 SMNVEV (reference sequence). V shed 7 bases and J shed 5 bases, with 20 bases lying between them. The CDR3 extends over 16 amino acids. CDR3 in amino acids: CASTQKGGVATGELFF. The DNA for the CDR3 is TGTGCCAGCACCCAAAAAGGAGGAGTGGCTACCGGGGAGCTGTTTTTT.

This clone was picked up a small number of times. The chain's CDR3 is CASSQVVIQGARQETQYF. In nucleotides, the CDR3 is TGTGCCAGCAGCCAAGTTGTGATACAGGGGGCGCGGCAAGAGACCCAGTACTTC. The V call is TRBV4-2, the J call TRBJ2-5, with 9 bases identical to TRBD1. The ends lost 1 base at V and 2 bases at J; junction bases unmatched: 11. From germline, CDR1 is LGHNA and CDR2 YNFKEQ. This CDR3 has 18 amino acids.

In this sample, this clone turned up many times. The genes are TRBV7-9 and TRBJ2-7; D is unresolved. The V end was cut by 3 bases, the J end by 4 bases, with 7 bases between. The CDR3 sequence is 12 residues long. Germline V CDR1 and CDR2: SEHNR, FQNEAQ (reference sequence). In DNA, the CDR3 is TGTGCCAGCAGCTTCGGCCGTTACGAGCAGTACTTC. Translating it yields CASSFGRYEQYF.

This clone showed up just a few times. The V gene is TRBV27, the J gene TRBJ1-2; 8 bases map to TRBD1. V was clipped by 3 bases and J by 8 bases; unmatched bases: 8. Germline values: CDR1 MNHEY, CDR2 SMNVEV (reference sequence). This CDR3 has 14 amino acids. CDR3 sequence (DNA): TGTGCCAGCAGTTTTTATAGCACAGGGGGAGGCTACACCTTC. Its protein is CASSFYSTGGGYTF.

This clone was counted at least ten times. This chain links TRBV9 with TRBJ2-3; perhaps TRBD2 as D (7 bases). V lost 7 bases and J 8 bases, leaving 20 bases between the germline ends. The CDR3 loop spans 14 amino acids. The germline CDR1 and CDR2 sequences are SGDLS and YYNGEE. CDR3 DNA: TGTGCCAGCGCGCCGGGGGGCGAATCGGGTACGCAGTATTTT. It specifies CASAPGGESGTQYF.

This clone occurred many times. The V and J genes are TRBV7-9 and TRBJ2-7; either TRBD1 or TRBD2 may fit D (5 bases each). The germline V gene has CDR1 SEHNR and CDR2 FQNEAQ (reference sequence). V was pared by 7 bases and J by 7 bases, with 23 bases between. The CDR3 sequence is 15 residues long. The CDR3 sequence is CASTERDGPFGEQYF. The CDR3 DNA reads TGTGCCAGCACCGAACGGGACGGGCCTTTCGGGGAGCAGTACTTC.

This clone has at least ten counts. V gene TRBV14 combines with J gene TRBJ2-5; D may be TRBD1 (6 bases). CDR3 length: 15 amino acids. Per the germline V gene, CDR1 is SGHDN and CDR2 is FVKESK. V was trimmed by 2 bases and J by 5 bases, leaving 15 bases between them. The CDR3 loop is CASSQMGRGWETQYF. The CDR3 nucleotides are TGTGCCAGCAGCCAAATGGGCAGGGGTTGGGAGACCCAGTACTTC.

The chain is built from TRBV18 and TRBJ2-1, with D perhaps matching TRBD1 or TRBD2 (6 bases each). The length of the CDR3 is 16 residues. Germline loops: CDR1 KGHSH, CDR2 LQKENI. Deletions cut 8 bases from V and 9 bases from J, with 26 bases between. This CDR3 is CASHPKSGSKGGEQFF. CDR3 in DNA: TGTGCCAGCCACCCTAAGTCGGGTTCTAAGGGGGGTGAGCAGTTCTTC.

This clone is labeled medium-sized (0.01 to 0.1%). Other DNA sequences within the sample encode an identical CDR3. The V and J genes are TRBV27 and TRBJ2-7, with TRBD2 as a possible D gene (6 bases). Trimming removed 8 bases from V and 2 bases from J, with 13 bases in between. Germline V gives CDR1 MNHEY, CDR2 SMNVEV (reference sequence). The CDR3 spans 13 residues. The CDR3 coding sequence is TGTGCCAGCCGACGGCTAGCGCCCTACGAGCAGTACTTC. It codes for CASRRLAPYEQYF.

The V and J genes are TRBV19 and TRBJ1-6, with 7 positions matching TRBD1. V gave up 5 bases and J gave up 8 bases; unmatched junction bases: 9. CDR3 size: 15 residues. From germline, CDR1 is LNHDA and CDR2 SQIVND (reference sequence). CDR3 amino acids: CASSGTVCWDSPLHF. CDR3 DNA sequence: TGTGCCAGTAGTGGGACAGTGTGCTGGGATTCACCCCTCCACTTT. Looking up the rest from reference TRBV19 and TRBJ1-6 gives the full variable domain: DGGITQSPKYLFRKEGQNVTLSCEQNLNHDAMYWYRQDPGQGLRLIYYSQIVNDFQKGDIAEGYSVSREKKESFPLTVTSAQKNPTAFYLCASSGTVCWDSPLHFGNGTRLTVT.

Ten or more counts support this clone. The V gene is TRBV12-3 or TRBV12-4, the J gene TRBJ1-2, with D hard to call. The V gene lost 6 bases and the J gene lost 6 bases, with 14 bases spanning the gap. This CDR3 has 13 amino acids. The CDR3, as DNA: TGTGCCAGCAGCCCGGTCGGGCGGCATGGCTACACCTTC. It is translated as CASSPVGRHGYTF.

This clone was detected many times. The chain couples TRBV19 to TRBJ2-1; 9 bases align to TRBD2. Trimming at V came to 10 bases and at J to 3 bases, leaving 10 bases not matched to a gene. From germline, CDR1 is LNHDA and CDR2 SQIVND (reference sequence). The CDR3 loop spans 15 amino acids. CDR3 nucleotides: TGTGCCACCCGAAGGGGACTAGCCGACTACAATGAGCAGTTCTTC. This encodes CATRRGLADYNEQFF.